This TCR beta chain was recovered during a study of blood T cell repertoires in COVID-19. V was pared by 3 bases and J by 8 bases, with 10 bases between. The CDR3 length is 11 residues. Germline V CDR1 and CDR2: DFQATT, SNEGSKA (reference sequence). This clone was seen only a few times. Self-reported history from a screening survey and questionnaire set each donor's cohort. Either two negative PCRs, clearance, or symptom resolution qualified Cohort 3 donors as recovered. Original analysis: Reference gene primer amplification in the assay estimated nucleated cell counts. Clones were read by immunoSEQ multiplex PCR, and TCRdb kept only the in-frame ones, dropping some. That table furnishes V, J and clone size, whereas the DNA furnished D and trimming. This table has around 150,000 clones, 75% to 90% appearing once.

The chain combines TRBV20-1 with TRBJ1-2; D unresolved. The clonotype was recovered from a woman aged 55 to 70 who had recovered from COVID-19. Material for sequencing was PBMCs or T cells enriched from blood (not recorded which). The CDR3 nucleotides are TGCAGTGCTAGTCTCCTCGGGGGCTACACCTTC. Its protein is CSASLLGGYTF.